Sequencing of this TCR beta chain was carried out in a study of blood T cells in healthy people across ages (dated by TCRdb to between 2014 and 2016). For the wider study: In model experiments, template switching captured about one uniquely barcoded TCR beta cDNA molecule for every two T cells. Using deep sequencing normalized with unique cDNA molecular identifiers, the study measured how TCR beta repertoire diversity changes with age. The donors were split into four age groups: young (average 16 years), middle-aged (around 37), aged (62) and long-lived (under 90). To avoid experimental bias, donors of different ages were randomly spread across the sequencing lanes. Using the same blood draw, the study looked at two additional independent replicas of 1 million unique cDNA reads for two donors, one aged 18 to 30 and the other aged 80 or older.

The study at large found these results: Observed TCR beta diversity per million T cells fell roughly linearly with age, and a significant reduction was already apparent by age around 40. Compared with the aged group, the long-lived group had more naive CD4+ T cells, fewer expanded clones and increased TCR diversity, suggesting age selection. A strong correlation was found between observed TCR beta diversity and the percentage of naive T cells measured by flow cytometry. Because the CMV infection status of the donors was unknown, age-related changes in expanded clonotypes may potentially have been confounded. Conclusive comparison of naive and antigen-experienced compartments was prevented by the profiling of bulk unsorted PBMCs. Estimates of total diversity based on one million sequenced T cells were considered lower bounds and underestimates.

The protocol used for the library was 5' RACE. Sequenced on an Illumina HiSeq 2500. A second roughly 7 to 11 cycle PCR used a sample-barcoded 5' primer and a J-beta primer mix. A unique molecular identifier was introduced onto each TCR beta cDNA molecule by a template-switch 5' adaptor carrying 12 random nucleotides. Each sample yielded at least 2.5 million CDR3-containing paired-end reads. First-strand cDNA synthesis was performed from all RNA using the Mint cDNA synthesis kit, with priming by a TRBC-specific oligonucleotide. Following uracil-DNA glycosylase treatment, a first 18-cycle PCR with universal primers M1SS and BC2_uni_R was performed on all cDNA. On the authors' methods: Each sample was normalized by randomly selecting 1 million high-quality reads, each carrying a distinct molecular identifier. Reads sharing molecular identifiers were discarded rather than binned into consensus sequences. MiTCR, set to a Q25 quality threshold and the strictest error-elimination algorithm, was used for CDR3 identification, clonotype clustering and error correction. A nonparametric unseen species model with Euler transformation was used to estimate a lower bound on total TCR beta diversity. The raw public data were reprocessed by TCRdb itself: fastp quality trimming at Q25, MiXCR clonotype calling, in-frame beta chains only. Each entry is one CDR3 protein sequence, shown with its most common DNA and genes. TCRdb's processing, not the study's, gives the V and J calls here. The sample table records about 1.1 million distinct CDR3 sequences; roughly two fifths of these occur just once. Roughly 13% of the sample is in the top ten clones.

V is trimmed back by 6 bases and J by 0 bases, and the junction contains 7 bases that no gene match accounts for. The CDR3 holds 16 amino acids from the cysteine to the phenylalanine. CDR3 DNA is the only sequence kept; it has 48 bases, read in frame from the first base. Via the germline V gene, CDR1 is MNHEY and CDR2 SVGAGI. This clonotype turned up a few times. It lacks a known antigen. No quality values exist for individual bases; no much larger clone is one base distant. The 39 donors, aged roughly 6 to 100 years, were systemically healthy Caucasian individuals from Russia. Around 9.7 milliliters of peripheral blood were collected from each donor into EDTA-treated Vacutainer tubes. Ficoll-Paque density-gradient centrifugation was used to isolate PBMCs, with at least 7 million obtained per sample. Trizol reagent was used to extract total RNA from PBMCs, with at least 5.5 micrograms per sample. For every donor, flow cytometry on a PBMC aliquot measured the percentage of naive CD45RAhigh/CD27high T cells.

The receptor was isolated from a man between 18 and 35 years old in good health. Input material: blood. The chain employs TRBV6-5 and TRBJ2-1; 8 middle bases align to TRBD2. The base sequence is TGTGCCAGCAGGAATAGCGGGGCCAGCTCCTACAATGAGCAGTTCTTC. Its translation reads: CASRNSGASSYNEQFF.